One T cell receptor (beta chain) is described in this entry. The sample holds many counts of this clonotype. Its cognate antigen has yet to be identified. Base-call qualities are not available, and no considerably larger clone is one nucleotide away. The data stem from a study of T-cell reconstitution after alpha-beta-depleted transplantation in children (dated by TCRdb to 2016 to 2017). Some background on the complete study: T-cell immune reconstitution after TCRalphabeta/CD19-depleted allogeneic hematopoietic cell transplantation in children was quantitatively tracked in the study by means of TCR repertoire profiling.

Reading the germline V gene gives CDR1 SGHRS and CDR2 YFSETQ. V is clipped by 4 bases and J by 7 bases, and the sequence between their germline boundaries is 12 bases long. The CDR3 spans 13 residues, from the cysteine through the phenylalanine. Of the read, only the CDR3 DNA is kept; its 39 bases are in frame from base 1. The library was built by means of PCR. Data came from an Illumina HiSeq 2500. TCR libraries were prepared with molecular barcoding, using unique molecular identifiers to normalize TCRbeta repertoire quantification. TCRdb's own reprocessing of the public reads used fastp at Q25 and MiXCR and kept productive beta chains. Every distinct CDR3 protein forms one entry, paired with its most common genes and DNA. The sample yields about 360,000 distinct CDR3 sequences; about an eighth were counted once. The ten largest account for roughly 4.5% of the sample.

This TCR derives from a human donor who donated a stem cell graft to a child with Fanconi anemia. Here the chain combines TRBV5-1 and TRBJ1-3; the D gene identity is not certain. The sample in question was PBMCs, obtained from the stem cell graft. The DNA is TGCGCCAGCAGCCCTGAGGGAGGGAACACCATATATTTT. Its protein product is CASSPEGGNTIYF. Supplemented by the reference TRBV5-1 and TRBJ1-3 proteins around the CDR3, the complete variable domain is KAGVTQTPRYLIKTRGQQVTLSCSPISGHRSVSWYQQTPGQGLQFLFEYFSETQRNKGNFPGRFSGRQFSNSRSEMNVSTLELGDSALYLCASSPEGGNTIYFGEGSWLTVV.